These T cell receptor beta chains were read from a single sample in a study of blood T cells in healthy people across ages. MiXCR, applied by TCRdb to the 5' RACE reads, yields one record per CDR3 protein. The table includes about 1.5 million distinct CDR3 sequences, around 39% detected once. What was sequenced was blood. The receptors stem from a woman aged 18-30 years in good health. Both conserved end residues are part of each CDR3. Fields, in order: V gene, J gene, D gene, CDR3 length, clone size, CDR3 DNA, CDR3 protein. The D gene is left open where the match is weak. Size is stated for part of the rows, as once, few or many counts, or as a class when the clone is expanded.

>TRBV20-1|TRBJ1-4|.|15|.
TGCAGTGCTAGAGCGAGTGAGTGGGGATCCGAAAAACTGTTTTTT
CSARASEWGSEKLFF
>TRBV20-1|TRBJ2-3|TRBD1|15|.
TGCAGTGCTAGTATTCCGGGACAGCACACAGGTACGCAGTATTTT
CSASIPGQHTGTQYF
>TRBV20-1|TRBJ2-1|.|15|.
TGCAGTGCTAGAGATGGCGGGGCTAGCGTCCCAAAGGAGTTCTTC
CSARDGGASVPKEFF
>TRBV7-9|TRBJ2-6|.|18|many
TGTGCCAGCAGCCGGAAGGAGTACCTGAGCTCTGGGGCCAACGTCCTGACTTTC
CASSRKEYLSSGANVLTF
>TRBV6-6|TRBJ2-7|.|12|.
TGTGCCAGCACCCAGACCCGTCACGAGCAGTACTTC
CASTQTRHEQYF
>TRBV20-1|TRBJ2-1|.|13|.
TGCAGTGCTAGTCGGGTAAAGGGGAATGAGCAGTTCTTC
CSASRVKGNEQFF
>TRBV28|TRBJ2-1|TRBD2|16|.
TGTGCCAGCAGTTGGGGGGGGACTAGCGGCTACAATGAGCAGTTCTTC
CASSWGGTSGYNEQFF
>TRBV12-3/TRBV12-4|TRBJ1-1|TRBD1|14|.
TGTGCCAGCAGTACGGACAGGGGTCTTGCTGAAGCTTTCTTT
CASSTDRGLAEAFF
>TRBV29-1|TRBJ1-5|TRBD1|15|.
TGCAGCGTCAGGACAGGGTCGTTCGACAATCAGCCCCAGCATTTT
CSVRTGSFDNQPQHF
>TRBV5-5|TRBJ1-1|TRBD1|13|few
TGTGCCAGCAGTCCAGGACAGGTCGCTGAAGCTTTCTTT
CASSPGQVAEAFF
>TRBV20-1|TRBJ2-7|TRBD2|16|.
TGCAGTGCTAGAGATTGGGCTAGCGGCCCCTACAATGAGCAGTACTTC
CSARDWASGPYNEQYF
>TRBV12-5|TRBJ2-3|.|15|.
TGTGCTAGTGAACTAGGGGGGGTGAGCTACGATACGCAGTATTTT
CASELGGVSYDTQYF
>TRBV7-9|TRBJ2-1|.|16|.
TGTGCCAGCAGCTCGCCCCCCTTCGGGTCCTACAATGAGCAGTTCTTC
CASSSPPFGSYNEQFF
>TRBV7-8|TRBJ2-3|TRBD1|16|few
TGTGCCAGCAGTCAGGCGCGGGACAGGAGCACAGATACGCAGTATTTT
CASSQARDRSTDTQYF
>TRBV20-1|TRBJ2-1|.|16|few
TGCAGTGCTCCCTCTACGACTGCGAGCTCCTACAATGAGCAGTTCTTC
CSAPSTTASSYNEQFF
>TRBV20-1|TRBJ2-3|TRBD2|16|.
TGCAGTGCCCAACCCACGACTAGCGGGAGTTCAGATACGCAGTATTTT
CSAQPTTSGSSDTQYF
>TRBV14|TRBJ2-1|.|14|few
TGTGCCAGCAGCCAGAAGTGGGCTAACAATGAGCAGTTCTTC
CASSQKWANNEQFF
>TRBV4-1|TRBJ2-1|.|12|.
TGCGCCAGCAGCCAACCGTTGGGGGTGCAGTTCTTC
CASSQPLGVQFF
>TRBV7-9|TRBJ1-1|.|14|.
TGTGCCAGCAGCTTACTACAGATGAACACTGAAGCTTTCTTT
CASSLLQMNTEAFF
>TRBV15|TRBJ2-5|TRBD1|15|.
TGTGCCACCAGCAGAGGGACAGGGCCTGGCGAGACCCAGTACTTC
CATSRGTGPGETQYF
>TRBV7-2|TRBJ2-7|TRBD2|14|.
TGTGCCACCAGATCGACTAGCGGGTCCTACGAGCAGTACTTC
CATRSTSGSYEQYF
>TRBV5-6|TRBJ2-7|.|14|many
TGTGCCAGCAGCTTCCAAGCGGCCTCCTACGAGCAGTACTTC
CASSFQAASYEQYF
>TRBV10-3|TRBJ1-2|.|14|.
TGTGCCATCAGTGGGGACCTTTTTAACTATGGCTACACCTTC
CAISGDLFNYGYTF
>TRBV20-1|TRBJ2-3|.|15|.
TGCAGTGCTAGCGGGTTAGCGGCCGAGCTAGATACGCAGTATTTT
CSASGLAAELDTQYF
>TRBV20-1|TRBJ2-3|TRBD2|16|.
TGCAGTGCTAGAGAGACCGGGGGGGCCCTGACAGATACGCAGTATTTT
CSARETGGALTDTQYF
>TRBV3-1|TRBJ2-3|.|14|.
TGTGCCAGCAGCCAACGCGAAGGGGGATATACGCAGTATTTT
CASSQREGGYTQYF
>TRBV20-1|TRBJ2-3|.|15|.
TGCAGTGCTCTCAGGGGAGCGCTCAGGACAGATACGCAGTATTTT
CSALRGALRTDTQYF
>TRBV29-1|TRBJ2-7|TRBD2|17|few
TGCAGCGTTGTCCATCCGGGACTAGCGGGGGGGCCCTACGAGCAGTACTTC
CSVVHPGLAGGPYEQYF
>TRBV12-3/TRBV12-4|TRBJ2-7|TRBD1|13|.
TGTGCCAGCAGTTTCGGGACAGTAAACGAGCAGTACTTC
CASSFGTVNEQYF
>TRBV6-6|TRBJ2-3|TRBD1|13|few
TGTGCCAGCAGTGGCGGGACAGGCGATACGCAGTATTTT
CASSGGTGDTQYF
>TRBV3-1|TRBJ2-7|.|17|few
TGTGCCAGCAGCCAAGATCTCGGGTCGGGGGCCCTCTACGAGCAGTACTTC
CASSQDLGSGALYEQYF
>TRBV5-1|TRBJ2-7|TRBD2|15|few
TGCGCCAGCAGCTTGCGCGGGAGATACTTCGAAGAGCAGTACTTC
CASSLRGRYFEEQYF
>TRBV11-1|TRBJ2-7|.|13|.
TGTGCCAGCGGCGGGTCAGAGTCCTACGAGCAGTACTTC
CASGGSESYEQYF
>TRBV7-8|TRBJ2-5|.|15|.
TGTGCCAGCAGCCTAGTCTGGGGCGTCGAGGAGACCCAGTACTTC
CASSLVWGVEETQYF
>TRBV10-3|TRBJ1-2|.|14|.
TGTGCCATCAGTGAGGTCAGGGGAAGCTATGGCTACACCTTC
CAISEVRGSYGYTF
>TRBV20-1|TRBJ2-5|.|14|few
TGCAGTGCCCCCCTCAGGGAATTATGGGAGACCCAGTACTTC
CSAPLRELWETQYF
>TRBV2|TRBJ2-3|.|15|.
TGTGCCAGCAGTGTACTCTCCACGCGGGGAGATACGCAGTATTTT
CASSVLSTRGDTQYF
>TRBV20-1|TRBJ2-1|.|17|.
TGCAGTGCTAGAGATCCTAGTGGGCCCAGCTCCTACAATGAGCAGTTCTTC
CSARDPSGPSSYNEQFF
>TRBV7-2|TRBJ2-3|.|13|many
TGTGCCAGCGGCGCGGCTAGCACAGATACGCAGTATTTT
CASGAASTDTQYF
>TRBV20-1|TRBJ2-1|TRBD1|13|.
TGCAGTACCCCGGGACAGAGGTACAATGAGCAGTTCTTC
CSTPGQRYNEQFF
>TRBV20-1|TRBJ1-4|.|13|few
TGCAGTGCTAGAGATCCGGTGAATGAAAAACTGTTTTTT
CSARDPVNEKLFF
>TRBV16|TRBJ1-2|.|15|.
TGTGCCAGCAGCCAATCAAGGCGGGGGGACTATGGCTACACCTTC
CASSQSRRGDYGYTF
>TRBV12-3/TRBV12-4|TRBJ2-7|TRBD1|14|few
TGTGCCAGCAGACCGGGACAGAACTCCTACGAGCAGTACTTC
CASRPGQNSYEQYF
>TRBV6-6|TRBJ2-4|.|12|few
TGTGCCAGCAGTTACTCGAGTGACATTCAGTACTTC
CASSYSSDIQYF
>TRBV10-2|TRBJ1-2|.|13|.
TGCGCCAGCTTTGTGGGGGGCGACTATGGCTACACCTTC
CASFVGGDYGYTF
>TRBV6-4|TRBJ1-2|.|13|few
TGTGCCAGCAGTGTGGCACCTAACTATGGCTACACCTTC
CASSVAPNYGYTF